A single sample gave rise to the 9 T cell receptor beta chains below, sequenced in a study of blood T cell repertoires in COVID-19. Clones were read by immunoSEQ multiplex PCR, and TCRdb kept only the in-frame ones, dropping some. The repertoire consists of roughly 200,000 clones, with more than 75% occurring once and the leading ten covering 7% to 9%. Sequences were obtained from PBMCs or T cells enriched from blood (not recorded which). The receptors derive from a man aged 25 to 45 in a cohort exposed to, infected with or recovered from COVID-19 (not recorded which).

The chain recombines TRBV9 with TRBJ1-5; D is possibly TRBD1 (5 bases). Trimming pared 0 bases from V and 8 bases from J, leaving 18 bases between. Germline V gene sequence: CDR1 SGDLS, CDR2 YYNGEE. CDR3 length: 16 residues. In DNA form, the CDR3 reads TGTGCCAGCAGCGTAGACGGGCAGGGTGGTACAGAGCCCCAGCATTTT. It translates to CASSVDGQGGTEPQHF. Full variable domain (outside the CDR3, taken from reference TRBV9 and TRBJ1-5): DSGVTQTPKHLITATGQRVTLRCSPRSGDLSVYWYQQSLDQGLQFLIQYYNGEERAKGNILERFSAQQFPDLHSELNLSSLELGDSALYFCASSVDGQGGTEPQHFGDGTRLSIL.

J is TRBJ2-7 and V is TRBV5-6; 8 nucleotides align to TRBD2. The ends lost 1 base at V and 1 base at J; junction bases unmatched: 10. This CDR3 spans 17 amino acids. The germline gives CDR1 SGHDT, CDR2 YYEEEE. The CDR3 loop is CASSLFGRAGGSYEQYF. The DNA of the CDR3 is TGTGCCAGCAGCTTGTTTGGGAGGGCGGGAGGTTCCTACGAGCAGTACTTC.

The rearrangement joins TRBV3-1 (or the pseudogene TRBV3-2) to TRBJ2-7; TRBD2 agrees at 13 bases. The germline CDR1 and CDR2 sequences are LGHDT and YNNKEL (reference sequence). This CDR3 has 15 amino acids. J gave up 5 bases and V 5 bases, and 6 bases lay outside the gene matches. The CDR3 DNA follows: TGTGCCAGCAGCTTCCGGACTAGCGGGAGCAACGAGCAGTACTTC. It translates to CASSFRTSGSNEQYF.

The V and J genes are TRBV19 and TRBJ2-1, with 9 positions matching TRBD2. CDR3 length: 18 residues. From germline, CDR1 is LNHDA and CDR2 SQIVND (reference sequence). Unmatched junction bases numbered 16, after V lost 4 bases and J lost 6 bases. The CDR3 nucleotides read TGTGCCAGTAGTAAGAGAGCGGGAGGTGCTTCTCGGGGCAATGAGCAGTTCTTC. It is translated as CASSKRAGGASRGNEQFF.

The chain has TRBV5-1 and TRBJ2-7; TRBD1 is a possible D gene (6 bases). This CDR3 contains 13 residues. Germline CDR1 reads SGHRS; CDR2 reads YFSETQ. Trimming left V 1 base short and J 2 bases short, with 7 bases between. For the CDR3, the DNA is TGCGCCAGCAGCTTGACAGGGACCTACGAGCAGTACTTC. It specifies CASSLTGTYEQYF.

The chain is built from TRBV19 and TRBJ1-6; D gene ambiguous. In germline, CDR1 is LNHDA, CDR2 SQIVND (reference sequence). There are 12 residues in the CDR3. V was pared by 3 bases and J by 8 bases, with 5 bases between. CDR3: CASSIGDSPLHF. The CDR3 bases are TGTGCCAGTAGTATTGGAGATTCACCCCTCCACTTT.

This clone was counted once. The rearrangement uses TRBV5-1 and TRBJ2-7; D possibly corresponds to TRBD1 (6 bases). Trimming left V 5 bases short and J 4 bases short, with 16 bases between. The length of the CDR3 is 14 residues. Germline V lookup: CDR1 SGHRS, CDR2 YFSETQ. The CDR3 region has the DNA TGCGCCAGCAGACCTGAACAGGGTCGGTACGAGCAGTACTTC. This translates into CASRPEQGRYEQYF.

The chain has TRBV29-1 and TRBJ1-2; 7 nucleotides agree with TRBD1. The V and J ends lost 3 bases and 13 bases, in that order; junction bases with no gene match: 11. The CDR3 contains 12 residues. The germline gives CDR1 SQVTM, CDR2 ANQGSEA. The chain's CDR3 is CSVDREVRGFTF. CDR3 nucleotides: TGCAGCGTTGATAGGGAGGTCAGGGGGTTCACCTTC. Based on the CDR3 plus reference TRBV29-1 and TRBJ1-2, the full variable domain is SAVISQKPSRDICQRGTSLTIQCQVDSQVTMMFWYRQQPGQSLTLIATANQGSEATYESGFVIDKFPISRPNLTFSTLTVSNMSPEDSSIYLCSVDREVRGFTFGSGTRLTVV.

The chain recombines TRBV28 with TRBJ1-3; 11 nucleotides agree with TRBD1. The junction had 14 bases not matched to a gene; V was cut back by 6 bases and J by 4 bases. Germline V gives CDR1 MDHEN, CDR2 SYDVKM. The CDR3 runs 18 residues. The CDR3 loop reads CASRQTGTGGAWGNTIYF. DNA for the CDR3: TGTGCCAGCAGACAGACCGGGACAGGGGGGGCGTGGGGAAACACCATATATTTT.